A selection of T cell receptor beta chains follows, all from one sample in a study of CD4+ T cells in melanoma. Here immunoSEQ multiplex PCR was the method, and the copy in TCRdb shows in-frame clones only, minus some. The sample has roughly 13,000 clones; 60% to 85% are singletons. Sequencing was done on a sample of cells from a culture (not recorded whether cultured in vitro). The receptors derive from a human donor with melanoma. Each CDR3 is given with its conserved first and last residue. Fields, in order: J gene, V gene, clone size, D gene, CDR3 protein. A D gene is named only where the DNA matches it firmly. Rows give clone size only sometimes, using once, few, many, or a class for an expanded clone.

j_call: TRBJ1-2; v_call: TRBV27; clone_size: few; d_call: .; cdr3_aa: CASSPRQLGYGYTF
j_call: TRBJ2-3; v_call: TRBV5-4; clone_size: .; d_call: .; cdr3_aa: CASSLSADTQYF
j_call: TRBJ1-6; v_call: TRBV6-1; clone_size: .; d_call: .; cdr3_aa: CASKWGPSNSPLHF
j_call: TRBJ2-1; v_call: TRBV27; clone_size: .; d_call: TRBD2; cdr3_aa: CASRPGLDNEQFF
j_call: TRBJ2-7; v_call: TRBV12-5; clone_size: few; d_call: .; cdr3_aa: CASGFFSPQLSYEQYF
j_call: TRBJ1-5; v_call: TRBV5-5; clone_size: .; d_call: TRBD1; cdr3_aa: CASSAWTGQGQPQHF
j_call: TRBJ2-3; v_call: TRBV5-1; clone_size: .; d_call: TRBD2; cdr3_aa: CASSLTPGLAGKDTQYF
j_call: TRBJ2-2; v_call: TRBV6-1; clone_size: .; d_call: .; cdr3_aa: CASSPLVGELFF
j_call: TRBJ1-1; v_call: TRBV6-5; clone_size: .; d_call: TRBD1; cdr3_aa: CASSYGAGGVGAFF
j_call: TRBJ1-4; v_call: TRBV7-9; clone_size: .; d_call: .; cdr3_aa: CASSGMGAREKLFF
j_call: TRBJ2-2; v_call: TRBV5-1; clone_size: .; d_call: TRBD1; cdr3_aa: CASSRKTRTGADTGELFF
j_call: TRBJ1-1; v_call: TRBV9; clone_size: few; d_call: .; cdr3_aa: CASSLDTRNTEAFF
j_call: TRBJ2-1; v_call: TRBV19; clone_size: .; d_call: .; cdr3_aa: CASSIWDNSYNEQFF
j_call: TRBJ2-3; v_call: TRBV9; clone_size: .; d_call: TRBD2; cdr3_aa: CASSRGGRGTDTQYF
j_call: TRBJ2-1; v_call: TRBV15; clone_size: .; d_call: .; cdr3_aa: CATSRDWGGEQFF
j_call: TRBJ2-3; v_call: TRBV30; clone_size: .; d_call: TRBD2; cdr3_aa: CAWSSGGITDTQYF
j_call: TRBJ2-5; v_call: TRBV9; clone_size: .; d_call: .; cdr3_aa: CASSVRAKETQYF
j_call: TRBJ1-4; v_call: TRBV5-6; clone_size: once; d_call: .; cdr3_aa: CASSLGGNEKLFF
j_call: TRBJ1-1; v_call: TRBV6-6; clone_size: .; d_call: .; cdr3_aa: CASIQDPGRTEAFF
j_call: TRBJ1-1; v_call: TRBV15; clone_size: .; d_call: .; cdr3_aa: CATSQFGGNTEAFF
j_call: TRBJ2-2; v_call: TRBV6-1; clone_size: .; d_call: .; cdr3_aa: CASILTGNTGELFF
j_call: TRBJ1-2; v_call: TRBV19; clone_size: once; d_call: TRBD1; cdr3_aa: CASSIRTGGSYNYGYTF
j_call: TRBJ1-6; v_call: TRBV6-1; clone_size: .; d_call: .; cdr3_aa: CASSTWTATNSPLHF
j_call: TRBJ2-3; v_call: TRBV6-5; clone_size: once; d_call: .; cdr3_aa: CASSKGLFGTDTQYF
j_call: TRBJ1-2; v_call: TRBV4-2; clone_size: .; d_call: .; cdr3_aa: CASSLQGRPDGYTF
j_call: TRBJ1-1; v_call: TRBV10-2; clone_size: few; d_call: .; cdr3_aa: CASSDPSSNTEAFF
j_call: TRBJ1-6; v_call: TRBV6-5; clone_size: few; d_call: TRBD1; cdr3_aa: CASSDRDRNSPLHF
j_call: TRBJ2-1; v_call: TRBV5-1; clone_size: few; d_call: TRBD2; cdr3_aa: CASSLERGPIF
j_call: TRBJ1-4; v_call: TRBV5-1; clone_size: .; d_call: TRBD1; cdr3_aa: CASSKTGTVQEKLFF
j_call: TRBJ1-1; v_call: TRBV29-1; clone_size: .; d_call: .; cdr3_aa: CSVSASFNTEAFF
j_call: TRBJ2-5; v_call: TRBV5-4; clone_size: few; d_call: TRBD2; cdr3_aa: CASSQGTSAYQETQYF
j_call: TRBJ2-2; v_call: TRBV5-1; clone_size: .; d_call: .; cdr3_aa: CASSFSGPQTGELFF
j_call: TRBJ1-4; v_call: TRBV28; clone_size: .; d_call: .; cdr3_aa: CASWTESNEKLFF
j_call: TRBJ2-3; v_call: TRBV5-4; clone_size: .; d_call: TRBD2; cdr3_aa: CASSRIGGAADTQYF
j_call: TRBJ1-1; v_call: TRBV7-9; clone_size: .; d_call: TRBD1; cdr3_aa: CASSLGGGTFRTEAFF